The 29 T cell receptor beta chains below were found in one sample sequenced in a study of blood T cell repertoires in COVID-19. Sequencing was performed with immunoSEQ multiplex PCR; in TCRdb, only in-frame clones are kept and a portion is missing. The sample has some 250,000 clones; about 86% are singletons. The sequenced sample was peripheral blood. All receptors derive from a woman younger than 45 who had recovered from COVID-19.

V is TRBV4-3 and J is TRBJ1-3; D is perhaps TRBD1 (5 bases). V was cut by 0 bases and J by 8 bases, with 17 bases left in between. This CDR3 region has 16 residues. From germline, CDR1 is LGHNA and CDR2 YSLEER. The CDR3 sequence: CASSQERGRGGDTIYF. The CDR3 DNA sequence: TGCGCCAGCAGCCAAGAAAGGGGCCGGGGAGGGGACACCATATATTTT.

The CDR3 is CASSQEYGGVSYEQYF. CDR3 sequence (DNA): TGCGCCAGCAGCCAAGAATACGGGGGGGTATCCTACGAGCAGTACTTC. The chain carries TRBV4-1 and TRBJ2-7; TRBD2 matches 8 bases. This CDR3 spans 16 amino acids. Trimming at V came to 0 bases and at J to 1 base, leaving 5 bases not matched to a gene. CDR1 is MGHRA and CDR2 is YSYEKL in the germline V gene.

CDR3 sequence reads: CASSRRDREETQYF. CDR3 DNA sequence: TGTGCCAGCAGCCGCAGGGACAGGGAAGAGACCCAGTACTTC. The rearrangement uses TRBV11-2 and TRBJ2-5; 9 nucleotides agree with TRBD1. Germline V CDR1 and CDR2: SGHAT, FQNNGV. CDR3 length equals 14 residues. Trimming at V came to 5 bases and at J to 3 bases, leaving 4 bases not matched to a gene.

This chain uses TRBV6-2 or TRBV6-3 with TRBJ1-2, with unresolved D. V lost 7 bases to trimming and J lost 4 bases, with 10 bases between them. The CDR3 covers 12 residues. Germline CDR1 reads MNHEY; CDR2 reads SVGEGT. The CDR3 coding sequence is TGTGCCAGCACCCCCCGGGGCTATGGCTACACCTTC. Amino acids: CASTPRGYGYTF.

The chain joins TRBV4-1 to TRBJ1-1; no clear D gene. V lost 0 bases and J 0 bases, leaving 11 bases between the germline ends. Germline V CDR1 and CDR2: MGHRA, YSYEKL. The CDR3 is 16 residues long. In DNA, the CDR3 is TGCGCCAGCAGCCAAGAGAGTGGGCTCATGAACACTGAAGCTTTCTTT. Protein sequence: CASSQESGLMNTEAFF.

This clone was detected a few times. The rearrangement uses TRBV5-4 and TRBJ2-5; TRBD2 matches at 8 bases. After removal of 0 bases from V and 1 base from J, the junction contained 2 bases not matched to a gene. The CDR3 covers 15 residues. CDR1 SGHNT and CDR2 YYREEE come from the germline V gene (reference sequence). CDR3 residues: CASSLDGGGQETQYF. CDR3 coding DNA: TGTGCCAGCAGCTTGGACGGGGGGGGCCAAGAGACCCAGTACTTC.

This chain links TRBV18 with TRBJ2-3; D is possibly TRBD1 (6 bases). V was shortened by 3 bases and J by 0 bases, with 19 bases between the two germline ends. This CDR3 contains 18 residues. Germline V gene lookup returns CDR1 KGHSH and CDR2 LQKENI. CDR3 coding DNA: TGTGCCAGCTCACCGTTAACAGGGCAGACAACTAGCACAGATACGCAGTATTTT. Its protein product is CASSPLTGQTTSTDTQYF.

The chain couples TRBV3-1 (or the pseudogene TRBV3-2) to TRBJ1-2; the D is unclear. Trimming left V 4 bases short and J 2 bases short, with 8 bases between. Germline lookup yields CDR1 LGHDT and CDR2 YNNKEL (reference sequence). The CDR3 consists of 13 residues. The CDR3 nucleotides are TGTGCCAGCAGCCGGTCGGGGAACTATGGCTACACCTTC. Its translation is CASSRSGNYGYTF.

The CDR3 sequence: CSVVRSSAEQYF. In DNA form, the CDR3 reads TGCAGCGTTGTCAGGTCCTCCGCCGAGCAGTACTTC. The chain joins TRBV29-1 to TRBJ2-7; no clear D. The CDR3 runs 12 residues. Germline loops: CDR1 SQVTM, CDR2 ANQGSEA. V lost 4 bases to trimming and J lost 6 bases, with 13 bases between them.

The chain employs TRBV29-1 and TRBJ2-7, with 8 bases that match TRBD1. Germline V gene lookup returns CDR1 SQVTM and CDR2 ANQGSEA. Losses at the gene ends were 2 bases for V and 9 bases for J; bases not matched to a gene: 9. The CDR3 extends over 13 amino acids. The CDR3 reads CSVELDRALGQYF. Written as DNA, the CDR3 is TGCAGCGTTGAACTGGACAGGGCCTTAGGGCAGTACTTC.

The chain uses TRBV6-5 and TRBJ2-6, with D possibly being TRBD1 (5 bases). V lost 5 bases and J lost 2, with 10 bases in between. CDR1 and CDR2 (germline): MNHEY, SVGAGI. The CDR3 length is 15 residues. CDR3 in amino acids: CASSTPGPGANVLTF. CDR3 sequence (DNA): TGTGCCAGCAGTACTCCAGGGCCTGGGGCCAACGTCCTGACTTTC.

J is TRBJ1-4 and V is TRBV12-3 or TRBV12-4; no firm D call. The CDR3 loop spans 11 amino acids. Deletions cut 3 bases from V and 13 bases from J, with 9 bases between. The CDR3 is CASSLREALFF. The CDR3 DNA is TGTGCCAGCAGTTTGCGGGAAGCACTGTTTTTT.

The genes are TRBV18 and TRBJ1-2; TRBD1 matches at 9 bases. Unmatched junction bases numbered 10, after V lost 3 bases and J lost 5 bases. This CDR3 has 16 residues. Germline-derived CDR1 and CDR2 are KGHSH and LQKENI. The CDR3 region is CASSPGEQGARYGYTF. In DNA, the CDR3 is TGTGCCAGCTCACCCGGTGAACAGGGGGCCAGGTATGGCTACACCTTC.

This clone was observed a handful of times. The chain links TRBV30 to TRBJ2-2, with 14 bases identical to TRBD2. V trimming: 1 base; J trimming: 7 bases; junction bases outside the gene matches: 5. CDR1 is GTSNPN, CDR2 SVGIG, per germline (reference sequence). CDR3 size: 16 residues. Here the CDR3 reads CAWSAGLAGVIGELFF. The DNA for the CDR3 is TGTGCCTGGAGTGCGGGACTAGCGGGGGTAATCGGGGAGCTGTTTTTT.

This clone has only one observation. The genes are TRBV12-3 or TRBV12-4 and TRBJ2-1, with a weak D call TRBD1 (5 bases). The length of the CDR3 is 13 residues. Trimming stripped 6 bases from V and 12 bases from J, with 18 bases between. The CDR3 nucleotides read TGTGCCAGCAGCGTGCCTAGGGGCTGGGTGCAGTTCTTC. It codes for CASSVPRGWVQFF.

In regard to this clone: The same CDR3 arises from other DNA sequences in this sample as well. This chain joins TRBV12-3 or TRBV12-4 and TRBJ2-7; maybe TRBD1 (5 bases). The length of the CDR3 is 11 residues. The V gene lost 6 bases and the J gene lost 4 bases, with 7 bases spanning the gap. CDR3: CASSQGYEQYF. The CDR3 DNA reads as TGTGCCAGCAGCCAGGGTTACGAGCAGTACTTC.

The chain uses TRBV11-2 and TRBJ1-1; 8 nucleotides match TRBD1. Trimming took 3 bases from V and 4 from J; bases not matched to a gene: 13. The length of the CDR3 is 17 residues. The germline V gene has CDR1 SGHAT and CDR2 FQNNGV. CDR3 loop: CASSFAQGAVFGTEAFF. The CDR3, as DNA: TGTGCCAGCAGCTTTGCCCAGGGGGCAGTTTTCGGCACTGAAGCTTTCTTT. The entire variable domain, with the rest obtained from reference TRBV11-2 and TRBJ1-1, is as follows: EAGVAQSPRYKIIEKRQSVAFWCNPISGHATLYWYQQILGQGPKLLIQFQNNGVVDDSQLPKDRFSAERLKGVDSTLKIQPAKLEDSAVYLCASSFAQGAVFGTEAFFGQGTRLTVV.

This clone is a singleton in its sample. The chain uses TRBV21-1 and TRBJ1-2; the table calls TRBD1, which could not be checked here. TRBV21-1 is classified as a pseudogene. This CDR3 is 14 amino acids long. The CDR3, as DNA: TGTGCCAGCAGCAAGGAGAGACAGGGAAGTGGCTACACCTTC. It codes for CASSKERQGSGYTF.

The chain has TRBV7-2 and TRBJ1-6, with D perhaps matching TRBD1 (6 bases). Trimming cost V 6 bases and J 9 bases, with 15 bases left between them. The CDR3 is 14 amino acids. Looked up from germline, CDR1 is SGHTA and CDR2 is FQGNSA. The CDR3 loop reads CASSLQGGFSPLHF. CDR3 bases: TGTGCCAGCAGTCTACAGGGAGGGTTTTCACCCCTCCACTTT. The full variable domain, in which reference TRBV7-2 and TRBJ1-6 provide the parts outside the CDR3, is GAGVSQSPSNKVTEKGKDVELRCDPISGHTALYWYRQSLGQGLEFLIYFQGNSAPDKSGLPSDRFSAERTGGSVSTLTIQRTQQEDSAVYLCASSLQGGFSPLHFGNGTRLTVT.

This chain joins TRBV18 and TRBJ1-3; the D gene is possibly TRBD1 (6 bases). The germline V and J ends were trimmed by 0 bases and 2 bases, with 8 bases remaining between them. The length of the CDR3 is 15 residues. Germline V gives CDR1 KGHSH, CDR2 LQKENI. The CDR3 nucleotides are TGTGCCAGCTCACCACCAAGGACAGCTGGAAACACCATATATTTT. Protein: CASSPPRTAGNTIYF.

This chain uses TRBV18 with TRBJ2-5; possible D gene TRBD2, 6 bases. In germline, CDR1 is KGHSH, CDR2 LQKENI. This CDR3 is 13 amino acids long. Trimming took off 3 bases at V and 3 bases at J, with 8 bases between the two ends. For the CDR3, the DNA is TGTGCCAGCTCACCGAGGAGGGAAGAGACCCAGTACTTC. Translated: CASSPRREETQYF. Filled out from reference TRBV18 and TRBJ2-5, the complete variable domain reads NAGVMQNPRHLVRRRGQEARLRCSPMKGHSHVYWYRQLPEEGLKFMVYLQKENIIDESGMPKERFSAEFPKEGPSILRIQQVVRGDSAAYFCASSPRREETQYFGPGTRLLVL.

The V gene is TRBV12-3 or TRBV12-4, the J gene TRBJ1-3; no reliable D call. Trimming took off 10 bases at V and 2 bases at J, with 12 bases between the two ends. This CDR3 contains 13 residues. The DNA of the CDR3 is TGTGCCAACCGGCGAGGCGCTGGAAACACCATATATTTT. It specifies CANRRGAGNTIYF.

The genes are TRBV4-1 and TRBJ1-3, with D possibly being TRBD1 (6 bases). CDR1 is MGHRA and CDR2 is YSYEKL in the germline V gene. The CDR3 length is 18 residues. Trimming took off 4 bases at V and 1 base at J, with 20 bases between the two ends. The CDR3 DNA follows: TGCGCCAGCAGCCCACAGGGACCACCGTCATATTCTGGAAACACCATATATTTT. Translation gives CASSPQGPPSYSGNTIYF.

This clone is a singleton in its sample. This chain connects TRBV3-1 (or the pseudogene TRBV3-2) to TRBJ2-5; TRBD2 might be the D (6 bases). Per germline, CDR1 LGHDT and CDR2 YNNKEL (reference sequence). CDR3 length: 12 residues. Between the trimmed V and J ends, which lost 3 bases and 7 bases, there was a span of 9 bases. The CDR3 protein is CASSQEGWTQYF. CDR3 coding DNA: TGTGCCAGCAGCCAGGAGGGGTGGACCCAGTACTTC.

The chain combines TRBV6-2 or TRBV6-3 with TRBJ1-2, with D tentatively TRBD1 (6 bases). Trimming pared 2 bases from V and 4 bases from J, leaving 17 bases between. The CDR3 sequence is 16 residues long. Per the germline V gene, CDR1 is MNHEY and CDR2 is SVGEGT. The CDR3 here is CASSYARTGPSYGYTF. The CDR3 DNA sequence: TGTGCCAGCAGTTACGCAAGAACAGGGCCGAGCTATGGCTACACCTTC.

The chain carries TRBV7-9 and TRBJ1-3; 8 nucleotides match TRBD1. The CDR3 has 15 residues. The ends lost 5 bases at V and 4 bases at J; junction bases unmatched: 7. The germline gives CDR1 SEHNR, CDR2 FQNEAQ (reference sequence). The CDR3 region is CASSIRQGNGNTIYF. Here the CDR3 DNA reads TGTGCCAGCAGCATCCGACAGGGGAACGGAAACACCATATATTTT.

The gene calls are TRBV7-2 and TRBJ1-1; 7 nucleotides match TRBD1. The CDR3 is 15 amino acids. Germline trimming cut 0 bases from V and 4 bases from J; bases unmatched to any gene: 5. From germline, CDR1 is SGHTA and CDR2 FQGNSA. The CDR3 coding sequence is TGTGCCAGCAGCTTAGCTTTTCCAGGGGGCACTGAAGCTTTCTTT. It yields the protein CASSLAFPGGTEAFF.

V usage is TRBV5-4 and J usage is TRBJ2-3; TRBD2 might be the D (5 bases). Germline lookup yields CDR1 SGHNT and CDR2 YYREEE (reference sequence). This CDR3 is built from 15 residues. V was clipped by 0 bases and J by 2 bases, with 10 bases between them. The CDR3 spells CASSLGLAVTDTQYF. In DNA, the CDR3 is TGTGCCAGCAGCTTGGGGCTAGCCGTCACAGATACGCAGTATTTT.

V usage is TRBV19 and J usage is TRBJ2-3; TRBD2 agrees at 7 bases. The ends lost 7 bases at V and 0 bases at J; junction bases unmatched: 4. This CDR3 is 14 amino acids long. In germline, CDR1 is LNHDA, CDR2 SQIVND (reference sequence). CDR3 DNA: TGTGCCAGTACCATAGCGGGCAGCACAGATACGCAGTATTTT. Amino acid sequence: CASTIAGSTDTQYF. Full variable domain (rest looked up from reference TRBV19 and TRBJ2-3): DGGITQSPKYLFRKEGQNVTLSCEQNLNHDAMYWYRQDPGQGLRLIYYSQIVNDFQKGDIAEGYSVSREKKESFPLTVTSAQKNPTAFYLCASTIAGSTDTQYFGPGTRLTVL.